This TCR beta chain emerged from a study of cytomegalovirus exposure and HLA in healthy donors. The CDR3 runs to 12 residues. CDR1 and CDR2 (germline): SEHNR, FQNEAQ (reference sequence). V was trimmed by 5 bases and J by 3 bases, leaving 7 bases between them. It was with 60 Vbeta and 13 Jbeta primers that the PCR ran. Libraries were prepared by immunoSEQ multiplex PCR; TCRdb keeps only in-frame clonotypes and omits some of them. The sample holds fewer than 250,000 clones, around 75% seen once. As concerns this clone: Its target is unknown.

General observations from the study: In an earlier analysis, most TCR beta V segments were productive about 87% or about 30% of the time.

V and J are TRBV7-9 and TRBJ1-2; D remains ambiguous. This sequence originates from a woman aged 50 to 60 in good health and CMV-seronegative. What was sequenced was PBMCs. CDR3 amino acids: CASSSGDYGYTF. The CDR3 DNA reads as TGTGCCAGCAGCAGCGGGGACTATGGCTACACCTTC.